This T cell receptor beta chain stems from a study of blood T cell repertoires in COVID-19. Trimming took off 5 bases at V and 11 bases at J, with 15 bases between the two ends. This CDR3 spans 11 amino acids. Germline values: CDR1 DFQATT, CDR2 SNEGSKA (reference sequence). Repertoires were generated with immunoSEQ multiplex PCR, while TCRdb's copy carries only in-frame clones and drops some. The table records around 460,000 clones, around 90% of them present only once. The sequenced sample was peripheral blood. The rearrangement links TRBV20-1 to TRBJ1-1; unclear D gene. The sequence was collected from a young man with COVID-19, enrolled during active disease. The CDR3 DNA sequence: TGCAGTGCTTGGTCAGCGAATGGGGCTTTCTTT. Translating it yields CSAWSANGAFF.